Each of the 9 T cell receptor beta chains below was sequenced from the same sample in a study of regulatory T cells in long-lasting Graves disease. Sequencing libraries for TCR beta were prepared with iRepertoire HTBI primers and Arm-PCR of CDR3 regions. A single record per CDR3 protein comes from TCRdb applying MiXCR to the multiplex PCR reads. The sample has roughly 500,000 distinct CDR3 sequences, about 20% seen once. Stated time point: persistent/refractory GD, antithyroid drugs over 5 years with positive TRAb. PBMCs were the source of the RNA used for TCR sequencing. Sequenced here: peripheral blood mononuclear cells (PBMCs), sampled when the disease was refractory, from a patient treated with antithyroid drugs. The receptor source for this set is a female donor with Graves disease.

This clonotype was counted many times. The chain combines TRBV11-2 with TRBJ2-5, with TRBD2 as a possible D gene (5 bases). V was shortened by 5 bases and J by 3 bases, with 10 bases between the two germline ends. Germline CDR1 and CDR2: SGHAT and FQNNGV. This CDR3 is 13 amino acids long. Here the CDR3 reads CASSREREETQYF. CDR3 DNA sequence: TGTGCCAGCAGCCGTGAGAGGGAAGAGACCCAGTACTTC.

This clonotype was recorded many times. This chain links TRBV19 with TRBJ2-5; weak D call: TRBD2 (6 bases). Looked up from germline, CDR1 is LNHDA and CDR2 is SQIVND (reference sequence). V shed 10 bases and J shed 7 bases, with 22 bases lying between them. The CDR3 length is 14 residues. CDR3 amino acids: CATTPSEGSVTQYF. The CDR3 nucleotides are TGTGCCACCACCCCCTCGGAGGGGTCCGTGACCCAGTACTTC.

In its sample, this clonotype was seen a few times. This CDR3 reads CASSHPSGTQETQYF. In nucleotides, the CDR3 is TGTGCCAGCAGCCACCCTTCCGGGACTCAAGAGACCCAGTACTTC. The chain uses TRBV3-1 and TRBJ2-5; D may be TRBD2 (6 bases). Germline CDR1 is LGHDT and CDR2 is YNNKEL (reference sequence). V lost 3 bases, J lost 2 bases, and 13 bases lay in between. CDR3 length equals 15 residues.

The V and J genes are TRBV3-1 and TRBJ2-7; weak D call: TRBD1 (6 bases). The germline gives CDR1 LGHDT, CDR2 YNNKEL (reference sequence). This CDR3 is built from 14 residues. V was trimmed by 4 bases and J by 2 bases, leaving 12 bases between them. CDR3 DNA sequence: TGTGCCAGCAGCCTCCGGGACATTGCCTACGAGCAGTACTTC. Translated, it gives CASSLRDIAYEQYF.

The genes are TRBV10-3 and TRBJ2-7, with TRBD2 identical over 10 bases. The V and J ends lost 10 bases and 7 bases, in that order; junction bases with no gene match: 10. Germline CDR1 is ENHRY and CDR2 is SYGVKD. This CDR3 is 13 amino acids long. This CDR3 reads CATRSGGAREQYF. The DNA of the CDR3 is TGTGCCACCAGAAGCGGGGGGGCCAGAGAGCAGTACTTC.

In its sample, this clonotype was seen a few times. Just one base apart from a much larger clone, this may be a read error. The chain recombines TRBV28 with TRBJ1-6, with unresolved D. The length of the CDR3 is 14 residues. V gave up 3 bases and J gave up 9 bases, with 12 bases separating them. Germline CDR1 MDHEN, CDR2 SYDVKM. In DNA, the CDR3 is TGTGCCAGCAGTTTTCGAGGGAGAAGTTCACCCCTCCACTTT. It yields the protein CASSFRGRSSPLHF.

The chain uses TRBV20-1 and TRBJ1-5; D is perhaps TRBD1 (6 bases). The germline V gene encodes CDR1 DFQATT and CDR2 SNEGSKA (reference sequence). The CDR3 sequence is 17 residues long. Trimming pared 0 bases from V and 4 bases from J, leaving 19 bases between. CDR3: CSAREFWAGERNQPQHF. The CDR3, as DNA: TGCAGTGCTAGAGAATTTTGGGCAGGGGAGAGGAATCAGCCCCAGCATTTT.

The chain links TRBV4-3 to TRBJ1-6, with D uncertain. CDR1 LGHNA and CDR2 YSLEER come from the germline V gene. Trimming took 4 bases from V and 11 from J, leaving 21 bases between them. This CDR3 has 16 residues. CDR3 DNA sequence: TGCGCCAGCAGCCCCGGGTCTGTGGCAGGCCGGGCACCCCTCCACTTT. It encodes CASSPGSVAGRAPLHF.

The CDR3 DNA sequence: TGCAGCGTTGAAGATGCGGGGGTTGGAAACACCATATATTTT. This codes for CSVEDAGVGNTIYF. This rearrangement joins TRBV29-1 to TRBJ1-3; maybe TRBD1 (5 bases). From germline, CDR1 is SQVTM and CDR2 ANQGSEA. The V gene lost 0 bases and the J gene lost 3 bases, with 9 bases spanning the gap. The CDR3 loop spans 14 amino acids.